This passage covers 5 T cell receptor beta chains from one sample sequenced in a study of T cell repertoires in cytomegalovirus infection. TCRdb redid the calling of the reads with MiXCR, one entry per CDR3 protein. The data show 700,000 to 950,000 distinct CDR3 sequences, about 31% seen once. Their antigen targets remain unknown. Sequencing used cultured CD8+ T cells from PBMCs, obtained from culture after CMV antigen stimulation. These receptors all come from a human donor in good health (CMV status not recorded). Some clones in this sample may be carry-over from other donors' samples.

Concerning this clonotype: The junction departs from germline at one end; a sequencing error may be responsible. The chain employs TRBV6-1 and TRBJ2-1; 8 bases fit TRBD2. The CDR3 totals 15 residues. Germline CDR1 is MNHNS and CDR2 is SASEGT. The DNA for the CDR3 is TGTACCAGCAATAGCGGGGCCAGTTCCTACAATGAGCAGTTCTTC. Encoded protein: CTSNSGASSYNEQFF.

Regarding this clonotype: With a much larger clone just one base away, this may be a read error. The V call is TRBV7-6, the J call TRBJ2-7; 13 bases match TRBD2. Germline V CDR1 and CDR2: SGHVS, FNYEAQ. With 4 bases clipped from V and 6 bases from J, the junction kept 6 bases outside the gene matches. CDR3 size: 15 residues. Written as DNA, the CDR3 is TGTGCCAGCAGCTACGGACTAGCGGGGGACCCCGAGCAGTACTTC. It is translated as CASSYGLAGDPEQYF.

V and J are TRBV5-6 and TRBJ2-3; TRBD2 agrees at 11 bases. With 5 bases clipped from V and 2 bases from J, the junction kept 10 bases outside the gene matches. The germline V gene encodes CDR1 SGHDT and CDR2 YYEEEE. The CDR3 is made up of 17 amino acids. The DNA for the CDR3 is TGTGCCAGCAGTACAGAACCGGGACTAGCGGACACAGATACGCAGTATTTT. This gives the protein CASSTEPGLADTDTQYF.

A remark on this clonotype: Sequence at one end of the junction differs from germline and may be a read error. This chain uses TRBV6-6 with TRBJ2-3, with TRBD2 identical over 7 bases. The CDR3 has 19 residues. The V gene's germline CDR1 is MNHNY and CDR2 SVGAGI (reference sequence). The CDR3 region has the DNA TGTGCCAGCATTTACCCGGATACTAGCGCGGGGGTCTCCACAGATACGCAGTATTTT. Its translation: CASIYPDTSAGVSTDTQYF.

The CDR3 coding sequence is TGTGCCAGTTGGGACAGCGGCGGCGGCTACACCTTC. This gives the protein CASWDSGGGYTF. The rearrangement uses TRBV19 and TRBJ1-2, with TRBD1 identical over 7 bases. Germline V gene sequence: CDR1 LNHDA, CDR2 SQIVND (reference sequence). With 8 bases clipped from V and 8 bases from J, the junction kept 8 bases outside the gene matches. CDR3 size: 12 residues.